This T cell receptor beta chain was sequenced during a study of T-cell reconstitution after alpha-beta-depleted transplantation in children. Points from the study as a whole: At day 60, the high TCRbeta diversity found in some patients originated from recipient T cells and thymic progenitors that had survived. After transplant, at about two months, alpha-beta T cells were reportedly derived from several hundred expanded graft clones. One year post-transplant, T-cell counts and diversity were largely derived from T cells produced anew.

A remark on this clonotype: What it binds is unknown.

Unique molecular identifiers were incorporated into the prepared TCRbeta library. TCRdb used MiXCR to reprocess the PCR reads, holding one entry per CDR3 protein. The data contain hundreds of thousands of distinct CDR3 sequences, around 13% of them singletons. Germline lookup yields CDR1 SGHRS and CDR2 YFSETQ. CDR3 length equals 14 residues. V was trimmed by 2 bases and J by 1 base, leaving 9 bases between them. Material: PBMCs, obtained before TCRalphabeta/CD19-depleted stem cell transplant. The origin of this receptor is a girl aged 2 to 9 with congenital amegakaryocytic thrombocytopenia, due to receive a stem cell transplant. The J gene is TRBJ1-2, the V gene TRBV5-1; D is unclear. The CDR3 spells CASSLSGFNYGYTF. CDR3 coding DNA: TGCGCCAGCAGCTTATCTGGATTTAACTATGGCTACACCTTC.